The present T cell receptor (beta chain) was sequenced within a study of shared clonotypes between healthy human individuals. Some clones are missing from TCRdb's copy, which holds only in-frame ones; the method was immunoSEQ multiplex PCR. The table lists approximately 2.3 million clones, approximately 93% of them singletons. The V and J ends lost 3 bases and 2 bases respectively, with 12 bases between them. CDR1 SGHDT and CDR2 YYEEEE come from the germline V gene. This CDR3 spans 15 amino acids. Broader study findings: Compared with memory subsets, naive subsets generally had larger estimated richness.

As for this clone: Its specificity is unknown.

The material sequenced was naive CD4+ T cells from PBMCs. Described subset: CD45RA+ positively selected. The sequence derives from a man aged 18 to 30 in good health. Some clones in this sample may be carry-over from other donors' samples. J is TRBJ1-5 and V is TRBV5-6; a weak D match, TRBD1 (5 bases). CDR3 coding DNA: TGTGCCAGCAGCTCGGGTGGGGGGGGCAATCAGCCCCAGCATTTT. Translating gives CASSSGGGGNQPQHF.